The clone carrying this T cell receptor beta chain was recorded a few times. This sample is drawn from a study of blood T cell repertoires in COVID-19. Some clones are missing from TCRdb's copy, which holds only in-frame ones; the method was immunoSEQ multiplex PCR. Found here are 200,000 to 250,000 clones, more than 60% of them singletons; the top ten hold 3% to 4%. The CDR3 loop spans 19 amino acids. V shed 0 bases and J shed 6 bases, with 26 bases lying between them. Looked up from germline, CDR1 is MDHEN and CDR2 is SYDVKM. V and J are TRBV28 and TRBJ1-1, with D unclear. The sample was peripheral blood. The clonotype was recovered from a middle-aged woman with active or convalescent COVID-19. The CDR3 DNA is TGTGCCAGCAGTTTATGGGTTACAGTGCTGTGGCCAACCTACCCTGAAGCTTTCTTT. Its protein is CASSLWVTVLWPTYPEAFF.